The 32 T cell receptor beta chains below all came from one sample that was sequenced in a study of T-cell memory formation after mild COVID-19. TCRdb independently ran MiXCR on the 5' RACE reads; one entry per CDR3 protein. The sample includes about 620,000 distinct CDR3 sequences, under 20% of them seen just once. The sequenced material came from PBMCs or a T cell subset sorted from them (not recorded which). Receptor source: an adult woman who had mild COVID-19 (a few samples of this study predate the infection). Cell type and time point are not known.

V and J are TRBV9 and TRBJ2-3, with TRBD2 identical over 7 bases. With 0 bases clipped from V and 1 base from J, the junction kept 5 bases outside the gene matches. CDR3 length equals 16 residues. Per the germline V gene, CDR1 is SGDLS and CDR2 is YYNGEE. As DNA, the CDR3 is TGTGCCAGCAGCGTAGGCCTAAGCGGGGGCACAGATACGCAGTATTTT. Protein: CASSVGLSGGTDTQYF.

The rearrangement joins TRBV20-1 to TRBJ2-7; TRBD2 matches at 7 bases. This CDR3 spans 14 amino acids. From germline, CDR1 is DFQATT and CDR2 SNEGSKA (reference sequence). With V trimmed by 3 bases and J by 0 bases, 5 bases remained unmatched. The CDR3 bases are TGCAGTGCTAGCCGGGACTACAACTCCTACGAGCAGTACTTC. Protein sequence: CSASRDYNSYEQYF.

This clonotype was seen only a few times. The V gene is TRBV6-5, the J gene TRBJ2-1; TRBD2 matches at 9 bases. This CDR3 has 14 amino acids. J was trimmed by 4 bases and V by 4 bases; bases with no gene match: 2. Germline assignment: CDR1 MNHEY and CDR2 SVGAGI. CDR3 in DNA: TGTGCCAGCAGTTCCAGCGGGAGGTACAATGAGCAGTTCTTC. It codes for CASSSSGRYNEQFF.

This clonotype was detected ten times or more. The genes are TRBV4-1 and TRBJ1-2; no definite D call. Germline loops: CDR1 MGHRA, CDR2 YSYEKL. V gave up 0 bases and J gave up 8 bases, with 7 bases separating them. CDR3 length: 12 amino acids. The DNA for the CDR3 is TGCGCCAGCAGCCAAGATTTAGAAGGCTACACCTTC. It translates to CASSQDLEGYTF.

The chain joins TRBV4-3 to TRBJ2-6, with D possibly being TRBD1 (5 bases). V dropped 1 base and J dropped 4 bases, with 5 bases sitting between them. Germline CDR1 LGHNA, CDR2 YSLEER. The CDR3 extends over 14 amino acids. CDR3 residues: CASSQAGGANVLTF. The CDR3, as DNA: TGCGCCAGCAGCCAAGCAGGGGGGGCCAACGTCCTGACTTTC.

The chain couples TRBV7-2 to TRBJ2-7; 7 nucleotides align to TRBD1. The V segment lost 0 bases and the J segment 2 bases; nucleotides outside the gene matches: 4. The CDR3 totals 15 residues. Germline CDR1 and CDR2: SGHTA and FQGNSA. This CDR3 reads CASSLAQGEAYEQYF. The CDR3 DNA reads TGTGCCAGCAGCTTAGCGCAGGGGGAAGCCTACGAGCAGTACTTC.

The table lists this clonotype with a few counts. The chain is built from TRBV29-1 and TRBJ1-2; the match to TRBD1 covers 8 bases. This CDR3 region has 16 residues. CDR1 SQVTM and CDR2 ANQGSEA come from the germline V gene. With 5 bases clipped from V and 0 bases from J, the junction kept 11 bases outside the gene matches. CDR3: CSVFINRGLSNYGYTF. The CDR3, as DNA: TGCAGCGTTTTTATCAACAGGGGGTTGTCTAACTATGGCTACACCTTC.

This clonotype was found a few times. The rearrangement joins TRBV5-1 to TRBJ1-5; D gene ambiguous. The CDR3 extends over 13 amino acids. V lost 1 base to trimming and J lost 9 bases, with 11 bases between them. The germline V gene encodes CDR1 SGHRS and CDR2 YFSETQ. CDR3: CASSLSLGAPQHF. Written as DNA, the CDR3 is TGCGCCAGCAGCTTGAGTTTAGGAGCGCCCCAGCATTTT.

As for this clonotype: One end of the junction is discordant with germline, which a read error may explain. The J gene is TRBJ2-1, the V gene TRBV3-1; tentatively, D is TRBD1 (6 bases). This CDR3 has 16 amino acids. Germline loops: CDR1 LGHDT, CDR2 YNNKEL (reference sequence). CDR3 residues: CACSSRGNRLDNEQFF. In DNA form, the CDR3 reads TGTGCCTGCAGCTCGAGGGGGAATCGGTTGGACAATGAGCAGTTCTTC.

This chain connects TRBV9 to TRBJ2-5; tentatively, D is TRBD1 (6 bases). Germline V gene data show CDR1 as SGDLS and CDR2 as YYNGEE. The CDR3 is made up of 14 amino acids. The V end lost 0 bases, the J end lost 5 bases, and 11 bases lay between the germline ends. CDR3 nucleotides: TGTGCCAGCAGCGTAGGACAGGCGGTGGAGACCCAGTACTTC. Translation gives CASSVGQAVETQYF.

J is TRBJ1-5 and V is TRBV4-1; D may be TRBD1 (5 bases). This CDR3 has 18 amino acids. CDR1 and CDR2 from the germline V gene are MGHRA and YSYEKL. Trimming removed 4 bases at V and 6 bases at J, with 25 bases between. The CDR3 DNA reads TGCGCCAGCAGCCGCCAGCGCTTGGGGGACGAAGGACGTCAGCCCCAGCATTTT. Translating it yields CASSRQRLGDEGRQPQHF.

This clonotype was picked up a small number of times. The chain joins TRBV7-7 to TRBJ1-4, with D uncertain. V was shortened by 1 base and J by 4 bases, with 10 bases between the two germline ends. CDR3 length: 15 amino acids. The V gene's germline CDR1 is SSHAT and CDR2 FNYEAQ (reference sequence). CDR3 loop: CASSLGQALNEKLFF. CDR3 coding DNA: TGTGCCAGCAGCTTAGGGCAGGCCCTTAATGAAAAACTGTTTTTT.

The chain recombines TRBV29-1 with TRBJ2-1; D is undetermined. The CDR3 covers 10 residues. Trimming removed 6 bases at V and 3 bases at J, with 3 bases between. From germline, CDR1 is SQVTM and CDR2 ANQGSEA. This CDR3 is CSVFYNEQFF. For the CDR3, the DNA is TGCAGCGTATTCTACAATGAGCAGTTCTTC.

This chain links TRBV24-1 with TRBJ2-5; 15 nucleotides line up with TRBD2. This CDR3 contains 17 residues. Germline assignment: CDR1 KGHDR and CDR2 SFDVKD. J lost 5 bases, V lost 3 bases, and 6 bases had no gene match. In nucleotides, the CDR3 is TGTGCCACCAGTGATGCGGGACTAGCGGGAGGTCGGGAGACCCAGTACTTC. Protein: CATSDAGLAGGRETQYF.

The gene calls are TRBV25-1 and TRBJ1-6, with 9 positions matching TRBD1. Germline V gene sequence: CDR1 MGHDK, CDR2 SYGVNS. CDR3 length: 16 residues. The J segment lost 8 bases and the V segment lost 6 bases, leaving 11 bases of the junction unmatched. CDR3 nucleotide sequence: TGTGCCAGCAGCCGCGGCGGGGGACAGGGTTATTCACCCCTCCACTTT. This codes for CASSRGGGQGYSPLHF.

This clonotype came up once. The chain links TRBV24-1 to TRBJ1-1; D is unclear. CDR3 length: 13 amino acids. V dropped 11 bases and J dropped 0 bases, with 12 bases sitting between them. Germline V gene data show CDR1 as KGHDR and CDR2 as SFDVKD. CDR3 protein: CASRSGMNTEAFF. Written as DNA, the CDR3 is TGTGCCAGCAGGAGCGGCATGAACACTGAAGCTTTCTTT.

This clonotype occurred a few times. The genes are TRBV12-3 or TRBV12-4 and TRBJ1-3; TRBD1 matches 7 bases. This CDR3 is built from 18 residues. J gave up 0 bases and V 2 bases, and 10 bases lay outside the gene matches. CDR3 sequence (DNA): TGTGCCAGCAGTTTAAATAGACGGGACAGTCCCTCTGGAAACACCATATATTTT. It yields the protein CASSLNRRDSPSGNTIYF.

Ten or more counts support this clonotype. The chain employs TRBV20-1 and TRBJ2-7; weak D call: TRBD1 (5 bases). The V end lost 6 bases, the J end lost 0 bases, and 12 bases lay between the germline ends. The CDR3 is 13 amino acids. Germline assignment: CDR1 DFQATT and CDR2 SNEGSKA (reference sequence). DNA for the CDR3: TGCAGTGCGCTTAGGGGATCCTCCTACGAGCAGTACTTC. It codes for CSALRGSSYEQYF.

The chain combines TRBV4-3 with TRBJ2-7, with D possibly TRBD2 on 5 matching bases. Looked up from germline, CDR1 is LGHNA and CDR2 is YSLEER. The CDR3 contains 15 residues. V lost 0 bases to trimming and J lost 2 bases, with 11 bases between them. This CDR3 is CASSQDGGGAYEQYF. Here the CDR3 DNA reads TGCGCCAGCAGCCAAGATGGAGGAGGAGCCTACGAGCAGTACTTC.

This clonotype has only a few counts. This chain connects TRBV5-1 to TRBJ2-3, with 11 bases lining up with TRBD2. CDR1 and CDR2 from the germline V gene are SGHRS and YFSETQ. V was pared by 9 bases and J by 4 bases, with 7 bases of the junction left unmatched. There are 14 residues in the CDR3. CDR3 coding DNA: TGCGCCACCTCACTAGCGGGGGTGGCAGATACGCAGTATTTT. This encodes CATSLAGVADTQYF.

The chain recombines TRBV2 with TRBJ2-7; 8 positions agree with TRBD2. V dropped 7 bases and J dropped 5; count of bases not matched to a gene: 7. The CDR3 is made up of 13 amino acids. CDR1 SNHLY and CDR2 FYNNEI come from the germline V gene. The CDR3 sequence: CASNQRELDEQYF. CDR3 nucleotide sequence: TGTGCCAGCAATCAGCGGGAGTTGGACGAGCAGTACTTC. Combining the CDR3 with reference TRBV2 and TRBJ2-7 gives the whole variable domain EPEVTQTPSHQVTQMGQEVILRCVPISNHLYFYWYRQILGQKVEFLVSFYNNEISEKSEIFDDQFSVERPDGSNFTLKIRSTKLEDSAMYFCASNQRELDEQYFGPGTRLTVT.

The sample holds a few counts of this clonotype. The genes are TRBV20-1 and TRBJ1-2; 7 bases are a match to TRBD1. The V and J ends lost 3 bases and 2 bases, in that order; junction bases with no gene match: 6. Germline CDR1 and CDR2: DFQATT and SNEGSKA (reference sequence). This CDR3 has 14 residues. CDR3 bases: TGCAGTGCTAGCATTCCGGGACAGAACTATGGCTACACCTTC. Its protein product is CSASIPGQNYGYTF.

In its sample, this clonotype was seen a few times. This chain joins TRBV3-1 and TRBJ2-1; D is possibly TRBD1 (7 bases). V dropped 4 bases and J dropped 8 bases, with 30 bases sitting between them. This CDR3 is built from 19 residues. From germline, CDR1 is LGHDT and CDR2 YNNKEL (reference sequence). CDR3: CASSRSEGAGLNGLDEQFF. The CDR3 nucleotides are TGTGCCAGCAGCCGATCGGAGGGGGCGGGCCTGAATGGTTTGGATGAGCAGTTCTTC.

In its sample, this clonotype was seen a few times. The J gene is TRBJ2-7, the V gene TRBV12-3 or TRBV12-4; D remains ambiguous. V was clipped by 3 bases and J by 0 bases, with 6 bases between them. CDR3 length: 13 amino acids. The chain's CDR3 is CASSFRPSYEQYF. CDR3 bases: TGTGCCAGCAGTTTCCGGCCCTCCTACGAGCAGTACTTC.

This clonotype has only a few counts. The gene calls are TRBV7-2 and TRBJ2-1; 8 positions agree with TRBD2. The ends lost 0 bases at V and 4 bases at J; junction bases unmatched: 14. CDR3 length equals 19 residues. Germline CDR1 reads SGHTA; CDR2 reads FQGNSA. CDR3 nucleotides: TGTGCCAGCAGCTTAGCGGGCTATAGCGGGGCTTCCGCTTACAATGAGCAGTTCTTC. It codes for CASSLAGYSGASAYNEQFF.

The chain uses TRBV12-3 or TRBV12-4 and TRBJ2-5, with a possible D match to TRBD1 (6 bases). V lost 7 bases and J 9 bases, leaving 12 bases between the germline ends. This CDR3 has 11 amino acids. The CDR3 DNA reads TGTGCCAGCAAGGGGGTTGGGGCCCAGTACTTC. Protein sequence: CASKGVGAQYF.

The rearrangement joins TRBV18 to TRBJ1-2; perhaps TRBD1 as D (5 bases). Trimming shortened V by 10 bases and J by 4 bases, and 19 bases separated the two germline ends. CDR3 length: 14 amino acids. Germline loops: CDR1 KGHSH, CDR2 LQKENI. DNA for the CDR3: TGTGCCACTCGGAACCTACGGGGGACCTATGGCTACACCTTC. Translated, it gives CATRNLRGTYGYTF.

This clonotype was seen only a few times. This chain links TRBV6-5 with TRBJ1-1, with TRBD1 as a possible D gene (5 bases). V was cut by 5 bases and J by 2 bases, with 15 bases left in between. This CDR3 comprises 15 residues. Germline CDR1 MNHEY, CDR2 SVGAGI. In DNA form, the CDR3 reads TGTGCCAGCAGTCGGACAAGGACAACCAACACTGAAGCTTTCTTT. Translating gives CASSRTRTTNTEAFF.

J is TRBJ1-3 and V is TRBV24-1; 9 bases line up with TRBD1. V lost 7 bases and J lost 1; bases outside the gene matches: 4. This CDR3 has 15 amino acids. The germline V gene has CDR1 KGHDR and CDR2 SFDVKD. The CDR3 bases are TGTGCCACCAGCCCGGGACAGGGTTCTGGAAACACCATATATTTT. This codes for CATSPGQGSGNTIYF.

This clonotype was counted between two and nine times. The chain couples TRBV7-9 to TRBJ2-3; the D is unclear. The CDR3 has 16 residues. Germline V gene sequence: CDR1 SEHNR, CDR2 FQNEAQ (reference sequence). V was cut by 5 bases and J by 5 bases, with 20 bases left in between. CDR3 protein: CASSPARSNPIDTQYF. DNA of the CDR3: TGTGCCAGCAGCCCGGCCCGGAGCAACCCCATAGATACGCAGTATTTT.

The genes are TRBV7-2 and TRBJ2-7; 10 nucleotides line up with TRBD2. The trim removed 1 base at V and 4 bases at J, leaving 13 bases unmatched. Germline V gene lookup returns CDR1 SGHTA and CDR2 FQGNSA. This CDR3 has 18 amino acids. This chain's CDR3 is CASSLEPGASGRRYEQYF. CDR3 bases: TGTGCCAGCAGCTTAGAGCCCGGGGCTAGCGGGAGACGGTACGAGCAGTACTTC.

This clonotype has at least ten counts. The chain uses TRBV24-1 and TRBJ2-1, with TRBD1 matching 8 bases. This CDR3 has 16 residues. Per the germline V gene, CDR1 is KGHDR and CDR2 is SFDVKD. With V trimmed by 5 bases and J by 0 bases, 5 bases remained unmatched. As DNA, the CDR3 is TGTGCCACCAGTGGGGCAGGGGGCGACTCCTACAATGAGCAGTTCTTC. Residues: CATSGAGGDSYNEQFF.